The 29 T cell receptor beta chains reported below all come from one sample, sequenced in a study of blood T cell repertoires in COVID-19. TCRdb keeps only in-frame clones here, not all; method: immunoSEQ multiplex PCR. Among roughly 100,000 clones listed, approximately 82% were seen once. The sample consisted of peripheral blood. The receptor source for this set is a man aged 55 to 69 with active or convalescent COVID-19.

The V gene is TRBV7-2, the J gene TRBJ1-5, with D perhaps TRBD1 (5 bases). The V gene's germline CDR1 is SGHTA and CDR2 FQGNSA. The V end was cut by 1 base, the J end by 6 bases, with 13 bases between. The length of the CDR3 is 15 residues. CDR3 sequence reads: CASSLGDSWAQPQHF. The CDR3 DNA reads TGTGCCAGCAGCTTAGGAGACAGCTGGGCTCAGCCCCAGCATTTT. The variable domain in full, completed from reference TRBV7-2 and TRBJ1-5, reads GAGVSQSPSNKVTEKGKDVELRCDPISGHTALYWYRQSLGQGLEFLIYFQGNSAPDKSGLPSDRFSAERTGGSVSTLTIQRTQQEDSAVYLCASSLGDSWAQPQHFGDGTRLSIL.

The chain recombines TRBV4-3 with TRBJ2-2; possible D gene TRBD2, 6 bases. Germline V CDR1 and CDR2: LGHNA, YSLEER. The CDR3 is 15 residues long. Trimming removed 2 bases from V and 6 bases from J, with 13 bases in between. The CDR3 sequence: CASSQRGWEAGELFF. DNA of the CDR3: TGCGCCAGCAGCCAACGGGGTTGGGAGGCCGGGGAGCTGTTTTTT.

The rearrangement joins TRBV25-1 to TRBJ2-7; the D is unclear. Germline CDR1 reads MGHDK; CDR2 reads SYGVNS. The germline V and J ends were trimmed by 4 bases and 3 bases, with 4 bases remaining between them. This CDR3 region has 11 residues. The CDR3 loop reads CASSAYYEQYF. The CDR3 DNA sequence: TGTGCCAGCAGTGCCTACTACGAGCAGTACTTC.

The J gene is TRBJ2-1, the V gene TRBV6-5; 9 bases match TRBD1. The J segment lost 3 bases and the V segment lost 7 bases, leaving 7 bases of the junction unmatched. CDR3 length: 15 residues. In germline, CDR1 is MNHEY, CDR2 SVGAGI. CDR3 protein: CASNPRDRVYNEQFF. CDR3 nucleotides: TGTGCCAGCAATCCCCGGGACAGGGTCTACAATGAGCAGTTCTTC.

The chain has TRBV5-1 and TRBJ1-1, with a weak D call TRBD1 (6 bases). The germline V gene encodes CDR1 SGHRS and CDR2 YFSETQ. The germline V and J ends were trimmed by 3 bases and 6 bases, with 12 bases remaining between them. This CDR3 contains 13 residues. The chain's CDR3 is CASSSIRTAEAFF. The CDR3 DNA is TGCGCCAGCAGCTCAATCAGGACAGCTGAAGCTTTCTTT.

A few counts support this clone. CDR3 DNA: TGTGCCACCAGCAGAGACGGGACTAGCGGGCCTTCAGATACGCAGTATTTT. It is translated as CATSRDGTSGPSDTQYF. The rearrangement links TRBV15 to TRBJ2-3; 12 bases align to TRBD2. The CDR3 consists of 17 residues. With V trimmed by 0 bases and J by 4 bases, 5 bases remained unmatched. Germline values: CDR1 LNHNV, CDR2 YYDKDF (reference sequence).

The rearrangement links TRBV7-9 to TRBJ2-3; D is perhaps TRBD2 (5 bases). Looked up from germline, CDR1 is SEHNR and CDR2 is FQNEAQ (reference sequence). The CDR3 length is 14 residues. Between the trimmed V and J ends, which lost 8 bases and 2 bases, there was a span of 14 bases. This CDR3 reads CASSPGSTTDTQYF. The CDR3 DNA is TGTGCCAGCTCGCCGGGGAGTACCACAGATACGCAGTATTTT.

V and J are TRBV19 and TRBJ1-2; D gene ambiguous. V was shortened by 3 bases and J by 5 bases, with 10 bases between the two germline ends. The CDR3 length is 13 residues. Germline lookup yields CDR1 LNHDA and CDR2 SQIVND (reference sequence). The CDR3 is CASSIAADYGYTF. In DNA form, the CDR3 reads TGTGCCAGTAGTATTGCGGCCGATTATGGCTACACCTTC.

The chain employs TRBV6-6 and TRBJ2-5; TRBD2 is a possible D gene (6 bases). Germline assignment: CDR1 MNHNY and CDR2 SVGAGI (reference sequence). The V end lost 5 bases, the J end lost 5 bases, and 15 bases lay between the germline ends. This CDR3 has 14 amino acids. The CDR3 here is CASSQTSPRETQYF. DNA for the CDR3: TGTGCCAGCAGTCAAACTAGCCCACGGGAGACCCAGTACTTC.

This clone came up a few times. The chain uses TRBV7-2 and TRBJ2-1, with D hard to call. This CDR3 region has 15 residues. Germline lookup yields CDR1 SGHTA and CDR2 FQGNSA. The V gene lost 1 base and the J gene lost 2 bases, with 9 bases spanning the gap. This chain's CDR3 is CASSLEAPPYNEQFF. CDR3 nucleotide sequence: TGTGCCAGCAGCTTAGAAGCGCCCCCCTACAATGAGCAGTTCTTC.

As to this clone: This CDR3 fails to terminate in the conserved phenylalanine or tryptophan, so it likely reflects a read error. V and J are TRBV3-1 (or the pseudogene TRBV3-2) and TRBJ1-2, with D perhaps matching TRBD1 (5 bases). This CDR3 has 11 residues. Germline loops: CDR1 LGHDT, CDR2 YNNKEL (reference sequence). V was clipped by 2 bases and J by 7 bases, with 5 bases between them. The CDR3 nucleotides are TGTGCCAGCAGCCAAAGGGGTGGCTACACCCTC. Translating it yields CASSQRGGYTL.

The V gene is TRBV2, the J gene TRBJ2-3, with unresolved D. This CDR3 is 11 amino acids long. CDR1 SNHLY and CDR2 FYNNEI come from the germline V gene. V was clipped by 6 bases and J by 6 bases, with 7 bases between them. The CDR3 region is CASREQDTQYF. The DNA for the CDR3 is TGTGCCAGCAGGGAGCAGGATACGCAGTATTTT.

The table lists this clone with a few counts. The chain recombines TRBV5-4 with TRBJ2-7; 7 bases fit TRBD2. The J segment lost 3 bases and the V segment lost 0 bases, leaving 3 bases of the junction unmatched. The length of the CDR3 is 14 residues. Germline assignment: CDR1 SGHNT and CDR2 YYREEE (reference sequence). The CDR3 sequence: CASSLGLAVYEQYF. DNA of the CDR3: TGTGCCAGCAGCTTGGGACTAGCAGTCTACGAGCAGTACTTC.

The chain links TRBV6-2 or TRBV6-3 to TRBJ1-3; a possible D gene is TRBD1 (6 bases). Germline CDR1 MNHEY, CDR2 SVGEGT. This CDR3 is built from 16 residues. Deletions cut 4 bases from V and 0 bases from J, with 13 bases between. CDR3 sequence: CASSSNRDNSGNTIYF. The CDR3 DNA follows: TGTGCCAGCAGTTCCAACCGGGACAACTCTGGAAACACCATATATTTT.

The V and J genes are TRBV7-2 and TRBJ2-3; D may be TRBD2 (5 bases). CDR3 length: 16 amino acids. Between the trimmed V and J ends, which lost 5 bases and 3 bases, there was a span of 18 bases. Germline CDR1 and CDR2: SGHTA and FQGNSA. In DNA, the CDR3 is TGTGCCAGCAGCGCGGACTGGCGGGCTTGGACAGATACGCAGTATTTT. The encoded protein is CASSADWRAWTDTQYF.

This clone was detected only a few times. V gene TRBV28 combines with J gene TRBJ1-5; D remains ambiguous. CDR1 MDHEN and CDR2 SYDVKM come from the germline V gene. This CDR3 has 15 amino acids. The germline V and J ends were trimmed by 7 bases and 6 bases, with 19 bases remaining between them. The DNA of the CDR3 is TGTGCCAGCATTGACGGAGCAGAGGTCGGTCAGCCCCAGCATTTT. This encodes CASIDGAEVGQPQHF.

The chain carries TRBV7-6 and TRBJ2-3; 9 nucleotides agree with TRBD1. The CDR3 has 15 amino acids. Per the germline V gene, CDR1 is SGHVS and CDR2 is FNYEAQ. J lost 5 bases, V lost 5 bases, and 8 bases had no gene match. The CDR3 loop is CASSENRGQGDTQYF. CDR3 DNA sequence: TGTGCCAGCAGCGAAAACAGGGGGCAGGGAGATACGCAGTATTTT.

The chain couples TRBV5-4 to TRBJ1-4; D remains unclear. CDR1 and CDR2 (germline): SGHNT, YYREEE (reference sequence). The V gene lost 2 bases and the J gene lost 5 bases, with 4 bases spanning the gap. This CDR3 contains 12 residues. The CDR3 spells CASSLINEKLFF. DNA for the CDR3: TGTGCCAGCAGCTTAATAAATGAAAAACTGTTTTTT.

This chain links TRBV19 with TRBJ1-5; 10 bases are a match to TRBD1. CDR1 LNHDA and CDR2 SQIVND come from the germline V gene (reference sequence). Trimming cost V 7 bases and J 9 bases; bases outside gene matches: 9. The CDR3 runs 14 residues. The DNA of the CDR3 is TGTGCCAGTACTCAGGACAGGGGGGTGTCGCCCCAGCATTTT. Protein: CASTQDRGVSPQHF.

This sequence joins TRBV5-1 and TRBJ1-6; D might be TRBD1 (5 bases). Trimming stripped 1 base from V and 7 bases from J, with 18 bases between. Germline assignment: CDR1 SGHRS and CDR2 YFSETQ. This CDR3 comprises 17 residues. The CDR3: CASSLSGQGGGNSPLHF. CDR3 sequence (DNA): TGCGCCAGCAGCTTGAGTGGGCAGGGAGGAGGCAATTCACCCCTCCACTTT.

This CDR3 is CASSELQGTNGYTF. The CDR3 DNA reads as TGTGCCAGCAGCGAACTACAGGGTACGAATGGCTACACCTTC. The genes are TRBV11-3 and TRBJ1-2, with a possible D match to TRBD1 (6 bases). Per germline, CDR1 SGHNT and CDR2 YENEEA. The CDR3 is made up of 14 amino acids. Trimming took off 5 bases at V and 6 bases at J, with 16 bases between the two ends.

The chain recombines TRBV5-1 with TRBJ2-2, with 8 bases that match TRBD1. The CDR3 loop spans 17 amino acids. CDR1 and CDR2 (germline): SGHRS, YFSETQ. The junction had 8 bases not matched to a gene; V was cut back by 4 bases and J by 0 bases. The CDR3 loop is CASSHDRTGPNTGELFF. For the CDR3, the DNA is TGCGCCAGCAGCCACGACCGGACAGGGCCGAACACCGGGGAGCTGTTTTTT.

The chain is built from TRBV5-5 and TRBJ2-7; tentatively, D is TRBD1 (5 bases). This CDR3 has 15 amino acids. Per germline, CDR1 SGHKS and CDR2 YYEKEE (reference sequence). V gave up 1 base and J gave up 3 bases, with 14 bases separating them. CDR3 sequence (DNA): TGTGCCAGCAGCTTGTTTCCTGACAGAGTCTACGAGCAGTACTTC. Its translation: CASSLFPDRVYEQYF. The entire variable domain, with the rest obtained from reference TRBV5-5 and TRBJ2-7, is as follows: DAGVTQSPTHLIKTRGQQVTLRCSPISGHKSVSWYQQVLGQGPQFIFQYYEKEERGRGNFPDRFSARQFPNYSSELNVNALLLGDSALYLCASSLFPDRVYEQYFGPGTRLTVT.

The chain joins TRBV9 to TRBJ1-1; D not resolved. Per germline, CDR1 SGDLS and CDR2 YYNGEE. The CDR3 extends over 15 amino acids. Trimming removed 4 bases at V and 4 bases at J, with 17 bases between. CDR3 sequence: CASSLSEGIGTEAFF. Here the CDR3 DNA reads TGTGCCAGCAGCCTCTCGGAGGGAATCGGCACTGAAGCTTTCTTT.

This clone is a singleton in its sample. The rearrangement uses TRBV19 and TRBJ1-5; TRBD1 is a possible D gene (5 bases). Trimming cost V 5 bases and J 4 bases, with 18 bases left between them. The CDR3 contains 16 residues. The germline gives CDR1 LNHDA, CDR2 SQIVND (reference sequence). The CDR3 sequence is CASSLQRGGANQPQHF. In DNA, the CDR3 is TGTGCCAGTAGTCTCCAGAGGGGAGGGGCTAATCAGCCCCAGCATTTT.

J is TRBJ1-2 and V is TRBV30; no firm D call. Germline values: CDR1 GTSNPN, CDR2 SVGIG (reference sequence). The CDR3 sequence is 12 residues long. Trimming left V 8 bases short and J 0 bases short, with 10 bases between. In DNA form, the CDR3 reads TGTGCCGTTGACTTCTCTAACTATGGCTACACCTTC. Encoded protein: CAVDFSNYGYTF.

The chain is built from TRBV6-5 and TRBJ1-4, with D possibly matching TRBD1 (5 bases). CDR1 and CDR2 from the germline V gene are MNHEY and SVGAGI. V lost 6 bases, J lost 11 bases, and 13 bases lay in between. The length of the CDR3 is 12 residues. The CDR3 coding sequence is TGTGCCAGCAGGGGTTGGACAAAGAAACTGTTTTTT. Translation gives CASRGWTKKLFF.

The chain links TRBV5-4 to TRBJ1-3, with D tentatively TRBD1 (6 bases). The CDR3 has 15 residues. Germline loops: CDR1 SGHNT, CDR2 YYREEE (reference sequence). Trimming took off 5 bases at V and 3 bases at J, with 15 bases between the two ends. CDR3: CASSTQGGIGNTIYF. CDR3 DNA sequence: TGTGCCAGCAGTACACAGGGTGGGATTGGAAACACCATATATTTT.

This chain joins TRBV10-3 and TRBJ2-7; 8 bases align to TRBD2. CDR1 is ENHRY and CDR2 is SYGVKD in the germline V gene. J lost 0 bases, V lost 3 bases, and 4 bases had no gene match. This CDR3 has 15 amino acids. The DNA of the CDR3 is TGTGCCATCAGTGATCCGACTAGCGTCTCCTACGAGCAGTACGTC. Protein sequence: CAISDPTSVSYEQYV.